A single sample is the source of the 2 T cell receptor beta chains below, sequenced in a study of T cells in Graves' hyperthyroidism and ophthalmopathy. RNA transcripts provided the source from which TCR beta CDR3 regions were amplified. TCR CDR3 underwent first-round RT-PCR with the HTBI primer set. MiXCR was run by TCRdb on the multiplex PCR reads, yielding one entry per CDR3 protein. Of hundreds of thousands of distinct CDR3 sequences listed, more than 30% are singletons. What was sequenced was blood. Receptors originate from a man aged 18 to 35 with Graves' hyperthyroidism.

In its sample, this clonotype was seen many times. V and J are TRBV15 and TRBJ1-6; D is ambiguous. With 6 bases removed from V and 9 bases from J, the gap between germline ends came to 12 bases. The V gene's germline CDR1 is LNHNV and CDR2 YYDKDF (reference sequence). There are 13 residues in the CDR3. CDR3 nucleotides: TGTGCCACCAGTTACGGAGGTTTTTCACCCCTCCACTTT. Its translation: CATSYGGFSPLHF.

The CDR3 region is CATSTTAGISYEQYF. In nucleotides, the CDR3 is TGTGCCACCAGCACTACCGCGGGTATTTCCTACGAGCAGTACTTC. The rearrangement joins TRBV15 to TRBJ2-7; TRBD2 might be the D (5 bases). Trimming cost V 4 bases and J 1 base, with 14 bases left between them. The CDR3 has 15 amino acids. Looked up from germline, CDR1 is LNHNV and CDR2 is YYDKDF (reference sequence).